This TCR beta chain was identified during a study of blood T cell repertoires in COVID-19. Produced via immunoSEQ multiplex PCR; TCRdb's table is partial and in-frame only. The table has 150,000 to 160,000 clones, approximately 91% seen once. The CDR3 is made up of 14 amino acids. V was clipped by 1 base and J by 5 bases; unmatched bases: 2. Germline V CDR1 and CDR2: SGHTA, FQGNSA. The V gene is TRBV7-2, the J gene TRBJ1-2; 9 bases agree with TRBD1. Sequencing was performed on peripheral blood. The TCR sequence derives from a woman in her 70s with acute or convalescent COVID-19. The CDR3: CASSLEDRGYGYTF. In nucleotides, the CDR3 is TGTGCCAGCAGCTTAGAGGACAGGGGTTATGGCTACACCTTC.